This T cell receptor (beta chain) derives from a study of T-cell reconstitution after alpha-beta-depleted transplantation in children (dated by TCRdb to between 2015 and 2016). In the study overall: The study quantitatively tracked T-cell immune reconstitution after TCRalphabeta/CD19-depleted allogeneic hematopoietic cell transplantation in children using TCR repertoire profiling. Results the study describes overall, beyond this receptor: In some patients, high TCRbeta diversity at day 60 was attributed to recipient T cells and intrathymic progenitors that had survived conditioning. Apparently early alphabetaT-cell count recovery about two months after transplant reportedly relied on only several hundred rapidly expanded clones derived from non-depleted graft cells. Over the following months the frequencies of hyperexpanded clones went down, and after one year T-cell counts and TCRbeta diversity were mostly credited to newly produced T cells.

CDR1 and CDR2 are read off the germline V gene as SGHTA and FQGTGA. Reading from cysteine to phenylalanine, the CDR3 counts 13 amino acids. The DNA shown is the 39-base CDR3, in frame from base 1. The junction shows trimming of 0 bases on V and 11 bases on J, plus 11 bases between the germline ends. In its sample, this clonotype was seen a few times. Its antigen is currently not known. Nothing much larger sits one base from this clone, and base qualities are not available. Library method: PCR. These reads were obtained on an Illumina HiSeq 2500. TCR library preparation used molecular barcoding, with unique molecular identifiers applied to normalize quantification of the TCRbeta repertoire. Using fastp trimming at Q25 and MiXCR clonotype assembly, TCRdb reanalyzed the public sequencing data and kept in-frame beta chains. Each CDR3 protein appears once, grouped with its most common genes and DNA. The sample profile shows roughly 670,000 distinct CDR3 sequences; about an eighth of them were found once. The ten largest clones take up 0.65% to 0.9% of the sample.

The label giving this sample's treatment or condition can be read as: allogeneic hematopoietic cell transplantation with graft depleted of TCRalphabeta T cells and CD19 B cells. TCRalphabeta/CD19-depleted allogeneic hematopoietic cell grafts were given to the transplant recipients, all of whom were children. The chain is encoded by TRBV7-3 joined to TRBJ2-1; TRBD2 might be the D gene, on 6 matching bases. This TCR came from a girl aged 2 to 10 with congenital amegakaryocytic thrombocytopenia, due to receive a stem cell transplant. The sample in question was PBMCs, obtained before TCRalphabeta/CD19-depleted stem cell transplant. The CDR3 region: CASSLTIADKQFF. The nucleotide sequence reads TGTGCCAGCAGCTTAACTATAGCGGACAAGCAGTTCTTC.